One and the same sample provided the 9 T cell receptor beta chains below, sequenced in a study of blood T cell repertoires in COVID-19. Measured with immunoSEQ multiplex PCR; TCRdb has only the in-frame clones, and not every one. This table holds over 100,000 clones, approximately 70% found once. The specimen was peripheral blood. Receptors were obtained from a woman between 70 and 85 years old with acute or convalescent COVID-19.

This rearrangement joins TRBV2 to TRBJ2-5, with D possibly matching TRBD1 (6 bases). Germline V gene data show CDR1 as SNHLY and CDR2 as FYNNEI. CDR3 length: 13 residues. V was clipped by 4 bases and J by 5 bases, with 11 bases between them. The chain's CDR3 is CASSVQGRETQYF. The DNA of the CDR3 is TGTGCCAGCAGTGTACAGGGACGGGAGACCCAGTACTTC.

The chain uses TRBV12-3 or TRBV12-4 and TRBJ1-2, with 7 bases that match TRBD1. V was clipped by 6 bases and J by 4 bases; unmatched bases: 5. The CDR3 length is 13 residues. The CDR3 coding sequence is TGTGCCAGCAGCTCCGGGACAGTCTATGGCTACACCTTC. Protein: CASSSGTVYGYTF.

The chain joins TRBV5-1 to TRBJ2-1; 7 bases align to TRBD1. The CDR3 runs 14 residues. Unmatched junction bases numbered 1, after V lost 0 bases and J lost 4 bases. Germline V gene sequence: CDR1 SGHRS, CDR2 YFSETQ. The CDR3 loop reads CASSLGQGYNEQFF. The CDR3 DNA reads as TGCGCCAGCAGCTTGGGACAGGGTTACAATGAGCAGTTCTTC. Filled out from reference TRBV5-1 and TRBJ2-1, the complete variable domain reads KAGVTQTPRYLIKTRGQQVTLSCSPISGHRSVSWYQQTPGQGLQFLFEYFSETQRNKGNFPGRFSGRQFSNSRSEMNVSTLELGDSALYLCASSLGQGYNEQFFGPGTRLTVL.

The rearrangement uses TRBV7-9 and TRBJ2-5, with TRBD2 matching over 8 bases. V was clipped by 5 bases and J by 5 bases; unmatched bases: 7. Per germline, CDR1 SEHNR and CDR2 FQNEAQ (reference sequence). CDR3 length: 14 residues. In DNA form, the CDR3 reads TGTGCCAGCAGCCCTGGACTAGCCGGGGAGACCCAGTACTTC. Its translation is CASSPGLAGETQYF.

The chain couples TRBV6-5 to TRBJ1-2, with 8 bases aligning to TRBD1. CDR3 size: 16 residues. Germline CDR1 and CDR2: MNHEY and SVGAGI. Germline trimming cut 1 base from V and 7 bases from J; bases unmatched to any gene: 11. CDR3 region: CASSYFTRTGRGGYTF. Written as DNA, the CDR3 is TGTGCCAGCAGTTACTTCACCAGGACAGGGAGGGGTGGCTACACCTTC.

This clone was picked up many times. The gene calls are TRBV28 and TRBJ2-7; D ambiguous. The CDR3 is 15 residues long. The germline V gene has CDR1 MDHEN and CDR2 SYDVKM. Trimming shortened V by 4 bases and J by 5 bases, and 18 bases separated the two germline ends. The CDR3 spells CASSSPSETADEQYF. The DNA of the CDR3 is TGTGCCAGCAGTTCACCGAGCGAAACGGCGGACGAGCAGTACTTC.

In regard to this clone: This CDR3 is also generated by other DNA sequences in the sample. This chain uses TRBV5-1 with TRBJ1-2; possible D gene TRBD1, 6 bases. This CDR3 region has 14 residues. Trimming removed 0 bases at V and 4 bases at J, with 10 bases between. In germline, CDR1 is SGHRS, CDR2 YFSETQ. The CDR3 DNA sequence: TGCGCCAGCAGCTTGGACGGACAGAGCTATGGCTACACCTTC. This codes for CASSLDGQSYGYTF.

V usage is TRBV28 and J usage is TRBJ1-1, with D possibly being TRBD1 (6 bases). V was pared by 2 bases and J by 0 bases, with 10 bases between. The V gene's germline CDR1 is MDHEN and CDR2 SYDVKM. This CDR3 spans 15 amino acids. Here the CDR3 reads CASSLGTQMNTEAFF. CDR3 in DNA: TGTGCCAGCAGTTTAGGGACACAAATGAACACTGAAGCTTTCTTT.

This clone was detected a few times. The chain has TRBV5-5 and TRBJ2-7; 8 nucleotides align to TRBD1. V trimming: 4 bases; J trimming: 4 bases; junction bases outside the gene matches: 16. This CDR3 contains 17 residues. Germline assignment: CDR1 SGHKS and CDR2 YYEKEE (reference sequence). CDR3 in DNA: TGTGCCAGCAGCGCCACGACAGGGGCCTGGGCATCTTACGAGCAGTACTTC. Translating gives CASSATTGAWASYEQYF.